This T cell receptor (beta chain) was recorded in a study of OX40 agonist ivuxolimab in advanced cancers. Study-level background: The dose-escalation group included hepatocellular carcinoma, melanoma, renal cell carcinoma and head and neck cancer. Of mixed ages from about 20 to 90 and averaging about 56 years, the group was approximately 80% male.

As concerns this clone: The antigen is not known.

Trimming stripped 5 bases from V and 7 bases from J, with 9 bases between. Germline-derived CDR1 and CDR2 are MDHEN and SYDVKM. The CDR3 is 12 amino acids. TCRdb's copy holds only in-frame clones and misses some; the assay was immunoSEQ multiplex PCR. The sample has under 75,000 clones; approximately 86% are singletons. The study, taken as a whole, reports: Researchers did not determine the expanded peripheral T cells' antigen specificity.

The clonotype was recovered from an adult with an advanced solid tumor such as melanoma, head and neck, liver or kidney cancer. Sequences were derived from CD4+ or CD8+ T cells sorted from blood, sampled in a trial of the OX40 agonist ivuxolimab. The genes are TRBV28 and TRBJ2-1; D gene ambiguous. In DNA, the CDR3 is TGTGCCAGCAGTCCTTTCTCAAATGAGCAGTTCTTC. It translates to CASSPFSNEQFF.